One sample yielded the 20 T cell receptor beta chains listed below, sequenced in a study of T cells in Graves' hyperthyroidism and ophthalmopathy. Template material for amplifying TCR beta CDR3 regions consisted of RNA transcripts. The HTBI primer set served for first-round RT-PCR of the TCR CDR3. TCRdb itself ran the multiplex PCR reads through MiXCR, one entry per CDR3 protein. The sample gives 370,000 or so distinct CDR3 sequences, less than 15% of which show up once; about a fifth is in the top ten. The specimen sequenced was blood. The receptors stem from a man aged 25 to 40 with Graves' hyperthyroidism that later progressed to Graves' ophthalmopathy.

This clonotype was seen many times. This chain connects TRBV12-3 or TRBV12-4 to TRBJ1-1; D is perhaps TRBD1 (5 bases). V lost 1 base, J lost 6 bases, and 9 bases lay in between. The CDR3 covers 13 residues. The CDR3 spells CASSLGGVPEAFF. The CDR3 DNA reads TGTGCCAGCAGTTTAGGGGGGGTCCCTGAAGCTTTCTTT.

This clonotype has at least ten counts. This chain connects TRBV27 to TRBJ2-7, with D uncertain. Germline V gene sequence: CDR1 MNHEY, CDR2 SMNVEV (reference sequence). V dropped 0 bases and J dropped 3 bases, with 12 bases sitting between them. CDR3 length: 15 residues. CDR3 in amino acids: CASSLSVSRDYEQYF. CDR3 nucleotide sequence: TGTGCCAGCAGTTTATCGGTCAGCAGAGACTACGAGCAGTACTTC.

This clonotype has a count of ten or more. The V gene is TRBV11-2, the J gene TRBJ2-7; TRBD1 aligns across 7 bases. Germline-derived CDR1 and CDR2 are SGHAT and FQNNGV. The CDR3 covers 15 residues. Trimming took 5 bases from V and 4 from J; bases not matched to a gene: 11. This CDR3 reads CASSHTGAPKYEQYF. The CDR3 DNA is TGTGCCAGCAGCCACACAGGGGCCCCGAAGTACGAGCAGTACTTC.

This clonotype has at least ten counts. The chain carries TRBV11-3 and TRBJ1-5, with D possibly matching TRBD1 (6 bases). This CDR3 is built from 19 residues. The V gene's germline CDR1 is SGHNT and CDR2 YENEEA. Trimming took 10 bases from V and 7 from J, leaving 35 bases between them. CDR3 nucleotides: TGTGCCATCGGGAGGGGCAGCATCTGCCGGGGGGGGGCTTTACAGCCCCAGCATTTT. It codes for CAIGRGSICRGGALQPQHF.

This clonotype was recorded many times. This chain joins TRBV20-1 and TRBJ1-4; no clear D gene. V lost 5 bases and J 8 bases, leaving 15 bases between the germline ends. CDR1 is DFQATT and CDR2 is SNEGSKA in the germline V gene (reference sequence). The CDR3 has 13 amino acids. CDR3 DNA: TGCAGTGCTGGATCCGGCGAGTCCGAAAAACTGTTTTTT. Its translation: CSAGSGESEKLFF.

Concerning this clonotype: A much larger clonotype is one base distant, so this may be a read error. This sequence joins TRBV11-2 and TRBJ2-2; D is perhaps TRBD1 (6 bases). Looked up from germline, CDR1 is SGHAT and CDR2 is FQNNGV. Trimming took 7 bases from V and 10 from J, leaving 22 bases between them. The CDR3 consists of 15 residues. In DNA form, the CDR3 reads TGTGCCAGCACCCCCATTACAGGGAACGCCGAGGAGCTGTTTTTT. This gives the protein CASTPITGNAEELFF.

This clonotype was counted many times. CDR3 in amino acids: CASSPGQSTDTQYF. The CDR3 nucleotides are TGTGCCAGCAGCCCCGGACAGAGCACAGATACGCAGTATTTT. The chain links TRBV7-8 to TRBJ2-3, with D perhaps TRBD1 (6 bases). Germline V lookup: CDR1 SGHVS, CDR2 FQNEAQ. Trimming cost V 5 bases and J 0 bases, with 9 bases left between them. This CDR3 contains 14 residues. Variable domain in full (rest from reference TRBV7-8 and TRBJ2-3): GAGVSQSPRYKVAKRGQDVALRCDPISGHVSLFWYQQALGQGPEFLTYFQNEAQLDKSGLPSDRFFAERPEGSVSTLKIQRTQQEDSAVYLCASSPGQSTDTQYFGPGTRLTVL.

The chain couples TRBV6-5 to TRBJ2-2; D perhaps matches TRBD2 (7 bases). With 4 bases removed from V and 4 bases from J, the gap between germline ends came to 16 bases. The CDR3 is made up of 16 amino acids. Germline CDR1 MNHEY, CDR2 SVGAGI. CDR3 in DNA: TGTGCCAGCAGTTTCCTTTCCCGGGGGGCCACCGGGGAGCTGTTTTTT. Translation: CASSFLSRGATGELFF.

The sample holds many counts of this clonotype. CDR3 nucleotide sequence: TGTGCCAGCAGCGTCCGGGGTATAAACTATGGCTACACCTTC. It is translated as CASSVRGINYGYTF. The chain combines TRBV28 with TRBJ1-2; D is ambiguous. Between the trimmed V and J ends, which lost 6 bases and 2 bases, there was a span of 13 bases. CDR3 length: 14 residues. Germline loops: CDR1 MDHEN, CDR2 SYDVKM.

In this sample, this clonotype turned up many times. V gene TRBV5-1 combines with J gene TRBJ2-7, with D perhaps given as TRBD1 or TRBD2 (5 bases each). From germline, CDR1 is SGHRS and CDR2 YFSETQ. The CDR3 sequence is 16 residues long. Trimming removed 0 bases from V and 6 bases from J, with 19 bases in between. CDR3 sequence: CASSLALGTQVGEQYF. The CDR3, as DNA: TGCGCCAGCAGCTTGGCTTTAGGGACCCAGGTCGGCGAGCAGTACTTC.

The V and J genes are TRBV19 and TRBJ2-7; D possibly corresponds to TRBD1 (6 bases). The CDR3 sequence is 13 residues long. The germline V gene has CDR1 LNHDA and CDR2 SQIVND (reference sequence). Trimming pared 7 bases from V and 2 bases from J, leaving 12 bases between. CDR3: CASTPTGTYEQYF. Written as DNA, the CDR3 is TGTGCCAGTACCCCGACAGGCACCTACGAGCAGTACTTC.

This clonotype has ten or more counts. V usage is TRBV9 and J usage is TRBJ2-5; D is unclear. Trimming left V 0 bases short and J 7 bases short, with 10 bases between. Germline CDR1 is SGDLS and CDR2 is YYNGEE. CDR3 length: 13 residues. The CDR3 DNA reads TGTGCCAGCAGCGTAGGCGCCGATGCGACCCAGTACTTC. It yields the protein CASSVGADATQYF.

This sequence joins TRBV6-5 and TRBJ2-3; 8 nucleotides line up with TRBD2. Unmatched junction bases numbered 16, after V lost 2 bases and J lost 0 bases. The germline gives CDR1 MNHEY, CDR2 SVGAGI. The CDR3 loop spans 20 amino acids. The CDR3 sequence is CASSYDPLSGGQASTDTQYF. Here the CDR3 DNA reads TGTGCCAGCAGTTACGACCCTTTAAGCGGGGGCCAAGCAAGCACAGATACGCAGTATTTT.

This clonotype was observed many times. This chain joins TRBV28 and TRBJ2-7; no firm D call. Germline V gene sequence: CDR1 MDHEN, CDR2 SYDVKM. Trimming stripped 6 bases from V and 0 bases from J, with 18 bases between. There are 16 residues in the CDR3. The CDR3 DNA is TGTGCCAGCAGCATAACCGGCGCAGTCAGCTCCTACGAGCAGTACTTC. This gives the protein CASSITGAVSSYEQYF. The full variable domain, with the rest looked up from reference TRBV28 and TRBJ2-7, is DVKVTQSSRYLVKRTGEKVFLECVQDMDHENMFWYRQDPGLGLRLIYFSYDVKMKEKGDIPEGYSVSREKKERFSLILESASTNQTSMYLCASSITGAVSSYEQYFGPGTRLTVT.

This clonotype was found many times. The J gene is TRBJ1-1, the V gene TRBV28; a weak D match, TRBD1 (6 bases). Germline V lookup: CDR1 MDHEN, CDR2 SYDVKM. With 7 bases removed from V and 2 bases from J, the gap between germline ends came to 14 bases. This CDR3 spans 14 amino acids. The DNA for the CDR3 is TGTGCCAGCACCGCTGGGGACATCAACACTGAAGCTTTCTTT. Residues: CASTAGDINTEAFF.

This clonotype occurred many times. The chain carries TRBV6-1 and TRBJ2-1, with D possibly TRBD1 on 6 matching bases. Looked up from germline, CDR1 is MNHNS and CDR2 is SASEGT. Trimming removed 5 bases from V and 4 bases from J, with 12 bases in between. CDR3 length equals 14 residues. The chain's CDR3 is CASSSRTVYNEQFF. The CDR3 DNA is TGTGCCAGCAGTTCGCGGACAGTATACAATGAGCAGTTCTTC.

This clonotype was observed a few times. V gene TRBV20-1 combines with J gene TRBJ2-7; tentative D call: TRBD1 (6 bases). Germline V CDR1 and CDR2: DFQATT, SNEGSKA (reference sequence). Trimming took 0 bases from V and 4 from J, leaving 19 bases between them. This CDR3 region has 16 residues. The CDR3 spells CSARDRIGTRIYEQYF. CDR3 nucleotide sequence: TGCAGTGCTAGAGATCGGATCGGGACACGGATATACGAGCAGTACTTC.

Many counts were recorded for this clonotype. CDR3 sequence (DNA): TGTGCCAGCACCGATCGACAGGGAGATGGCTACACCTTC. Encoded protein: CASTDRQGDGYTF. The chain has TRBV6-1 and TRBJ1-2; 7 bases agree with TRBD1. After removal of 7 bases from V and 6 bases from J, the junction contained 8 bases not matched to a gene. Per germline, CDR1 MNHNS and CDR2 SASEGT. The CDR3 totals 13 residues.

V usage is TRBV5-1 and J usage is TRBJ1-4, with D possibly being TRBD1 (6 bases). Per the germline V gene, CDR1 is SGHRS and CDR2 is YFSETQ. The CDR3 runs 18 residues. V was clipped by 4 bases and J by 1 base, with 20 bases between them. CDR3 coding DNA: TGCGCCAGCAGCCCCGTGAAGGGGGAGAGTTTAACTAATGAAAAACTGTTTTTT. Amino acids: CASSPVKGESLTNEKLFF. Full variable domain (outside the CDR3, taken from reference TRBV5-1 and TRBJ1-4): KAGVTQTPRYLIKTRGQQVTLSCSPISGHRSVSWYQQTPGQGLQFLFEYFSETQRNKGNFPGRFSGRQFSNSRSEMNVSTLELGDSALYLCASSPVKGESLTNEKLFFGSGTQLSVL.

Only a few counts were recorded for this clonotype. This chain connects TRBV6-1 to TRBJ2-7; no definite D call. The CDR3 runs to 15 residues. Germline CDR1 reads MNHNS; CDR2 reads SASEGT. V was pared by 5 bases and J by 2 bases, with 16 bases between. The chain's CDR3 is CASSPQPRSPYEQYF. CDR3 sequence (DNA): TGTGCCAGCAGTCCTCAACCCCGAAGCCCCTACGAGCAGTACTTC.